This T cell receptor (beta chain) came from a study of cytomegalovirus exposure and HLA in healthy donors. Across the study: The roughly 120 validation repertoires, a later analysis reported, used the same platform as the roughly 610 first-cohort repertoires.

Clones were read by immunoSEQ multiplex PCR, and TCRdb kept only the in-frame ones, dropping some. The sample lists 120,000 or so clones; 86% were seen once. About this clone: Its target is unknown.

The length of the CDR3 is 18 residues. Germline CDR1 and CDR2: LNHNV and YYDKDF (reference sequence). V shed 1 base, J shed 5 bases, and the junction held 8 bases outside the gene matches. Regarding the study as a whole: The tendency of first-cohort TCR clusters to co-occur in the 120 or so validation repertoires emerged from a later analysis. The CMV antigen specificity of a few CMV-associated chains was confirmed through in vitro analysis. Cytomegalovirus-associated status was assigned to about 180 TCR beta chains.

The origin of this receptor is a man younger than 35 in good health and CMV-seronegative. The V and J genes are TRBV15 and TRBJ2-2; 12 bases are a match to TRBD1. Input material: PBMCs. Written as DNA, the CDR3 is TGTGCCACCAGCAGAGGTCTCCGGGACAGGGGGCCAACCGGGGAGCTGTTTTTT. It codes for CATSRGLRDRGPTGELFF.